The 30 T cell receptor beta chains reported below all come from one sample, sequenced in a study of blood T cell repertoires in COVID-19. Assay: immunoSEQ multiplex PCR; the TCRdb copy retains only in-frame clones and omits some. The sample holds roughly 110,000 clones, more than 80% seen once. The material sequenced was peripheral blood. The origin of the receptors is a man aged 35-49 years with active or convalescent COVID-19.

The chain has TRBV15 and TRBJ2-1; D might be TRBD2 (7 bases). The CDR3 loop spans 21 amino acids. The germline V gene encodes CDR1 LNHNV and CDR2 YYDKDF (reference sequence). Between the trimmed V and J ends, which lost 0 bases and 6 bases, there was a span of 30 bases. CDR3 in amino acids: CATSRESLWDTTSRGANEQFF. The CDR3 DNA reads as TGTGCCACCAGCAGAGAGTCGTTGTGGGACACGACTAGCCGCGGGGCCAATGAGCAGTTCTTC.

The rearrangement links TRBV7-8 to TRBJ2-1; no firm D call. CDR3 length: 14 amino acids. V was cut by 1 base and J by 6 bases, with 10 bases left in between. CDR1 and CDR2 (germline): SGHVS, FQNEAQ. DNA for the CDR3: TGTGCCAGCAGCTTAGGGTCCGCGTCCAATGAGCAGTTCTTC. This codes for CASSLGSASNEQFF.

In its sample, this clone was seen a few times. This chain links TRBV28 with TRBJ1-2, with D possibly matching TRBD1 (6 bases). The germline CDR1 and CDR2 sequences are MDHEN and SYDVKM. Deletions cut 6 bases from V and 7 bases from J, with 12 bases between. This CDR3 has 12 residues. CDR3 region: CASSTGPAGYTF. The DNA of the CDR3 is TGTGCCAGCAGCACAGGGCCCGCTGGCTACACCTTC.

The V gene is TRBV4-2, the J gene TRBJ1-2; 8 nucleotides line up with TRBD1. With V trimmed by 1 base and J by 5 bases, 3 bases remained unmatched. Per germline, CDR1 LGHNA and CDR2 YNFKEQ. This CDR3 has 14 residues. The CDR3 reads CASSQGTGPYGYTF. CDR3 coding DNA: TGTGCCAGCAGCCAAGGGACAGGGCCTTATGGCTACACCTTC.

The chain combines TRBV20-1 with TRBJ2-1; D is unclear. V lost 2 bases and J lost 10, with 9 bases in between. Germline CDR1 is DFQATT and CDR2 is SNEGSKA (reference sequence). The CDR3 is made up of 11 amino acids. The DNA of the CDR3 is TGCAGTGCTAGAAACCCTGGCGAGCAGTTCTTC. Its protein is CSARNPGEQFF.

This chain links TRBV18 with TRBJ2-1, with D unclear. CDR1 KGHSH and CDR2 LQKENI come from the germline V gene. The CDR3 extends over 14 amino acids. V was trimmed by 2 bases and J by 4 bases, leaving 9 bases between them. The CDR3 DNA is TGTGCCAGCTCACCAGACACACAGTACAATGAGCAGTTCTTC. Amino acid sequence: CASSPDTQYNEQFF. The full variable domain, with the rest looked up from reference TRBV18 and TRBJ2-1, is NAGVMQNPRHLVRRRGQEARLRCSPMKGHSHVYWYRQLPEEGLKFMVYLQKENIIDESGMPKERFSAEFPKEGPSILRIQQVVRGDSAAYFCASSPDTQYNEQFFGPGTRLTVL.

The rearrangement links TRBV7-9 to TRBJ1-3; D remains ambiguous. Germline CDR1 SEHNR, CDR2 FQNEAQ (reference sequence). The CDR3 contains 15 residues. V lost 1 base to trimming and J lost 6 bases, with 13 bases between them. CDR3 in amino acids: CASSLGGVIENTIYF. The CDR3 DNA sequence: TGTGCCAGCAGCTTAGGCGGGGTTATCGAAAACACCATATATTTT.

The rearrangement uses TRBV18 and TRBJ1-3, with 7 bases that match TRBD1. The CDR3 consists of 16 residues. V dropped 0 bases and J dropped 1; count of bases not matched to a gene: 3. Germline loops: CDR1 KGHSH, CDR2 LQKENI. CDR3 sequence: CASSPPGQRSGNTIYF. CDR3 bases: TGTGCCAGCTCACCACCGGGACAGCGATCTGGAAACACCATATATTTT.

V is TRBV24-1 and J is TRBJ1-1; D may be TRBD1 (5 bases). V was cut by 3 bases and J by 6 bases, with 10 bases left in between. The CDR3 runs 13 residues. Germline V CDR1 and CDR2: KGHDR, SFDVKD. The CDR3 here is CATSDEGRPEAFF. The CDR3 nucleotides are TGTGCCACCAGTGATGAGGGGAGGCCTGAAGCTTTCTTT.

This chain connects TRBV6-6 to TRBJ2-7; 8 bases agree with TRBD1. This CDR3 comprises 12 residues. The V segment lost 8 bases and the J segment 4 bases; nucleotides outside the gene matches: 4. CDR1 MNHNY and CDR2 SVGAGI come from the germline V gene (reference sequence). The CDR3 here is CASGQGKYEQYF. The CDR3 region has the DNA TGTGCCAGCGGACAGGGAAAATACGAGCAGTACTTC.

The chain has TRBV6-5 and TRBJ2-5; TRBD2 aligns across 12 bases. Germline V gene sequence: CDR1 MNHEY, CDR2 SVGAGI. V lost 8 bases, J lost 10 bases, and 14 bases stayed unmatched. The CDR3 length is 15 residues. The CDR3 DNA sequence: TGTGCCAGCCGGCGACTAGCGGGAGTGTCTGGGGGCCAGTACTTC. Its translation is CASRRLAGVSGGQYF.

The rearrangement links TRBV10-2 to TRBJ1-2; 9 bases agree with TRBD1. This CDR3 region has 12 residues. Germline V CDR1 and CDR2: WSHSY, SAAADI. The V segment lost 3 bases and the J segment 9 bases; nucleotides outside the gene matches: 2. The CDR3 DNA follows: TGCGCCAGCAGTGAACAGGGGGCGCGCTACACCTTC. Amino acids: CASSEQGARYTF.

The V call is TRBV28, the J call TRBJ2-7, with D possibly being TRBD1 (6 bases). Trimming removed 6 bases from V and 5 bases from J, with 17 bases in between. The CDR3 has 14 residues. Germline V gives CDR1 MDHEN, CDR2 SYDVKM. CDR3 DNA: TGTGCCAGCAGGAACGCAGGGGCGGAGAACGAGCAGTACTTC. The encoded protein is CASRNAGAENEQYF.

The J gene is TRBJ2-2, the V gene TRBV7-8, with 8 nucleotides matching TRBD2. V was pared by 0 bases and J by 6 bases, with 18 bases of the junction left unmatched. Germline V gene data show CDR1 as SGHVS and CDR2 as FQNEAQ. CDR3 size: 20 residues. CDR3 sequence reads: CASSLAPGTRLLYGSGELFF. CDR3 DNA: TGTGCCAGCAGCTTAGCCCCCGGGACTAGGTTGCTTTATGGTTCCGGGGAGCTGTTTTTT.

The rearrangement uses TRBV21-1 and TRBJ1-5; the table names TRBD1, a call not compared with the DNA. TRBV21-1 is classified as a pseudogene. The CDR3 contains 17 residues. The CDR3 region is CASSKGRGSWSNQPQHF. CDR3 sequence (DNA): TGTGCCAGCAGCAAAGGAAGGGGGAGTTGGAGCAATCAGCCCCAGCATTTT.

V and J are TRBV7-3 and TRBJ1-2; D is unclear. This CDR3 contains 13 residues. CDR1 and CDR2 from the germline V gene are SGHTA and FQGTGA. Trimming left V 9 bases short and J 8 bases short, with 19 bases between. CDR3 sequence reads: CASRSSEGIGYTF. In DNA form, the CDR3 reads TGTGCCAGTCGCTCCAGTGAGGGTATAGGCTACACCTTC.

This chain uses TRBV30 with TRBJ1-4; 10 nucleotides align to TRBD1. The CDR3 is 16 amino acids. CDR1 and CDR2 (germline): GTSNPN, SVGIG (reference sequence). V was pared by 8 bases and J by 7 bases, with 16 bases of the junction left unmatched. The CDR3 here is CAGTPGTGARGEKLFF. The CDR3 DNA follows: TGTGCCGGGACCCCGGGGACAGGGGCAAGGGGTGAAAAACTGTTTTTT.

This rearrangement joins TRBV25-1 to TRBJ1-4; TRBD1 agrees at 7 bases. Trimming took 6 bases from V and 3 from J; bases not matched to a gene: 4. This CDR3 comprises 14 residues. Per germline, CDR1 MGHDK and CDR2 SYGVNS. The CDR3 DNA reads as TGTGCCAGCAGATTCGGGACAGCTAATGAAAAACTGTTTTTT. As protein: CASRFGTANEKLFF.

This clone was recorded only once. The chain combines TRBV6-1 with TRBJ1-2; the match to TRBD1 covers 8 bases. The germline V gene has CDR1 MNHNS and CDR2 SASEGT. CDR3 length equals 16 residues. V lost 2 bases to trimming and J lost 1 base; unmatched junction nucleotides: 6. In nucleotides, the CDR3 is TGTGCCAGCAGTGAAACCCTCGGACAGGGTAACTATGGCTACACCTTC. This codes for CASSETLGQGNYGYTF.

The CDR3 DNA follows: TGTGCCAGCTCAAATACAGATAACTATGGCTACACCTTC. Residues: CASSNTDNYGYTF. The J gene is TRBJ1-2, the V gene TRBV18; D uncertain. There are 13 residues in the CDR3. Germline V gene data show CDR1 as KGHSH and CDR2 as LQKENI. V lost 5 bases to trimming and J lost 1 base, with 8 bases between them.

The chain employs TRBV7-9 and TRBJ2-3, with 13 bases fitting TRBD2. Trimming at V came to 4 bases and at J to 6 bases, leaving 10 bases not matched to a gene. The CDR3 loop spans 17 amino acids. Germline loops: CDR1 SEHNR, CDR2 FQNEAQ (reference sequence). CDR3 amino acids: CASSSYPGTSGIDTQYF. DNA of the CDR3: TGTGCCAGCAGCTCTTATCCCGGGACTAGCGGGATTGATACGCAGTATTTT.

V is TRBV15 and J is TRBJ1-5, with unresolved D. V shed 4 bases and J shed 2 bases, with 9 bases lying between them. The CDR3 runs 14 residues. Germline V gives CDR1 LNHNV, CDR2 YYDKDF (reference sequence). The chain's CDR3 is CATSIGQGNQPQHF. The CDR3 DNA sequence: TGTGCCACCAGCATCGGCCAGGGCAATCAGCCCCAGCATTTT.

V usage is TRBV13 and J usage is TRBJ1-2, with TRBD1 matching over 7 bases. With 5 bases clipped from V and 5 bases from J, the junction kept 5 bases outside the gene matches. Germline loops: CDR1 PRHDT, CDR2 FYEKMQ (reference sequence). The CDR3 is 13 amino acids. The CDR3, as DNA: TGTGCCAGCAGCGCTGACAGGGTATATGGCTACACCTTC. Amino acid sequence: CASSADRVYGYTF.

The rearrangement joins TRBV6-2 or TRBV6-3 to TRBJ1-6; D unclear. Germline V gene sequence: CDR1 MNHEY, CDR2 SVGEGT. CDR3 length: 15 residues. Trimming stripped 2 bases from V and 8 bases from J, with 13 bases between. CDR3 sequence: CASSYDDQVYSPLHF. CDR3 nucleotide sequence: TGTGCCAGCAGTTACGACGACCAGGTTTATTCACCCCTCCACTTT.

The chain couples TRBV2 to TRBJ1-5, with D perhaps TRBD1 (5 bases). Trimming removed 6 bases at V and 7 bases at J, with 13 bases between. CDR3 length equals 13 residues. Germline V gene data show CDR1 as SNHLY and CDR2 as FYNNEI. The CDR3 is CASRTEQSQPQHF. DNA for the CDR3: TGTGCCAGCAGGACAGAGCAATCGCAGCCCCAGCATTTT.

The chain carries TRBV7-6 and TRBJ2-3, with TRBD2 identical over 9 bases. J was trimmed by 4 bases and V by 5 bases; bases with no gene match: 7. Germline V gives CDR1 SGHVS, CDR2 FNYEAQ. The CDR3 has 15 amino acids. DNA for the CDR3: TGTGCCAGCAGCCCAGCCCGACTAGCGGCAGATACGCAGTATTTT. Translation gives CASSPARLAADTQYF.

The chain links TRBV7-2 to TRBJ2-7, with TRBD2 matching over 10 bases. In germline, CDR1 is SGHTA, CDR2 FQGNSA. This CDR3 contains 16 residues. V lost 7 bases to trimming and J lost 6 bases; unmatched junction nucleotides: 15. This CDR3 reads CASNPGLANAPSEQYF. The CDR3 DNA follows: TGTGCCAGCAACCCGGGACTAGCGAATGCCCCCTCCGAGCAGTACTTC.

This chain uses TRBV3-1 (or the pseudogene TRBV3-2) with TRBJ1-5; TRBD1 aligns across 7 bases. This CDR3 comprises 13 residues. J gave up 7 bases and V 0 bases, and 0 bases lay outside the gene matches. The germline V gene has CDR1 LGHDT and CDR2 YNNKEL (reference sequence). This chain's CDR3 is CASSQDRGQPQHF. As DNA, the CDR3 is TGTGCCAGCAGCCAAGACAGGGGGCAGCCCCAGCATTTT.

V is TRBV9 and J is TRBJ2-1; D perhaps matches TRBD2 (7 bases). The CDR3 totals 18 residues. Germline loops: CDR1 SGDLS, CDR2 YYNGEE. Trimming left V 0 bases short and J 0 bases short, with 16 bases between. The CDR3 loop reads CASSVGGGRPSSYNEQFF. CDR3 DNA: TGTGCCAGCAGCGTAGGGGGGGGCCGCCCGAGCTCCTACAATGAGCAGTTCTTC.

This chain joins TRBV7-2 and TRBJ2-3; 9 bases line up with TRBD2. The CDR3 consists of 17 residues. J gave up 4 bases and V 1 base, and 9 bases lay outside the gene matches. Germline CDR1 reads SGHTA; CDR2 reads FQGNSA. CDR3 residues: CASSLVFGGREADTQYF. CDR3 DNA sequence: TGTGCCAGCAGCTTAGTATTCGGCGGGAGGGAGGCAGATACGCAGTATTTT.